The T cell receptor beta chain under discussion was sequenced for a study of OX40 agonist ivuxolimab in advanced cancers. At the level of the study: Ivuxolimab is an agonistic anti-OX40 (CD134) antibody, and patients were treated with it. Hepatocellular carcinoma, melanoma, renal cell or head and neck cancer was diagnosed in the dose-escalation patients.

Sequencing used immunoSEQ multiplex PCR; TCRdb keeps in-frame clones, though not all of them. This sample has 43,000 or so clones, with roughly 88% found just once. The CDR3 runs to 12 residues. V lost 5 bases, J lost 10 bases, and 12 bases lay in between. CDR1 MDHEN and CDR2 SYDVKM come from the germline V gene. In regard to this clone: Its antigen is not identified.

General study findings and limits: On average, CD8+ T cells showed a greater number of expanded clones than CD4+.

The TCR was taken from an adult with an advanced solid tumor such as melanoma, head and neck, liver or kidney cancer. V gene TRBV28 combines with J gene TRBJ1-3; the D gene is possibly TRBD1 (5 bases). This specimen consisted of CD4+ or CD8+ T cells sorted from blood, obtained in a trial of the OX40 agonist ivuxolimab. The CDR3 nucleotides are TGTGCCAGCAGTAGCGGACACTTAACCATATATTTT. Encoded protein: CASSSGHLTIYF.